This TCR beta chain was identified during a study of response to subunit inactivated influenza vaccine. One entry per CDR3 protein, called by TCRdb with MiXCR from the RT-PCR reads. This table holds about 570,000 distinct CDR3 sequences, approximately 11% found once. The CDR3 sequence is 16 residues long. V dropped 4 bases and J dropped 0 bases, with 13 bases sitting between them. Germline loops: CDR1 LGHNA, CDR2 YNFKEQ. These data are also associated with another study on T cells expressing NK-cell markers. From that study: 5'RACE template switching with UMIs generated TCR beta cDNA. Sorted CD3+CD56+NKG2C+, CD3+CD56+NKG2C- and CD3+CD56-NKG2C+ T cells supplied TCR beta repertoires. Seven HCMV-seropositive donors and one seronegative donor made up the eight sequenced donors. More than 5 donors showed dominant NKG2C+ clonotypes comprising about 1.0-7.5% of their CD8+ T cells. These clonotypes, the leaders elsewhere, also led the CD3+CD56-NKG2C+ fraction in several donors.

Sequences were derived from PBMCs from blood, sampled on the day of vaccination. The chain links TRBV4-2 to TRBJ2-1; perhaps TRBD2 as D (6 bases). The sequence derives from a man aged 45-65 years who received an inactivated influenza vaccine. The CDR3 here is CASSPGAGSSYNEQFF. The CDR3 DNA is TGTGCCAGCAGCCCTGGGGCGGGGAGCTCCTACAATGAGCAGTTCTTC.